This section outlines one T cell receptor beta chain sequence together with its context. Its matching antigen is unknown. Method: immunoSEQ multiplex PCR; TCRdb's copy keeps in-frame clones and lacks some. The sample includes about 70,000 clones, about nine tenths of them seen just once. This sample was included in a study of graft-versus-host responses after intestinal transplantation. The study's findings and limits: Researchers found GvH clones in recipient marrow, and some showed up first in ileum or blood.

This CDR3 is 14 amino acids long. Trimming at V came to 8 bases and at J to 4 bases, leaving 7 bases not matched to a gene. The germline gives CDR1 MNHEY, CDR2 SVGAGI. Here the sequenced sample was unstimulated CD8+ T cells sorted from spleen or lymph node cells, taken before intestinal transplant. V and J are TRBV6-5 and TRBJ1-1; 10 bases line up with TRBD1. This TCR was sampled from a human donor who received an intestinal transplant. As DNA, the CDR3 is TGTGCCAGCGTCCCCGGGACAGGGGCCACTGAAGCTTTCTTT. It specifies CASVPGTGATEAFF.